What follows is one T cell receptor beta chain and its context. Antigen: not known. Constant-region reverse primers amplified full-length variable regions, followed by semi-nested Nested Universal Primer A PCR. MiXCR, applied by TCRdb to the 5' RACE reads, yields one record per CDR3 protein. There are fewer than 80,000 distinct CDR3 sequences in the sample; 22% occur only once, and 2.5% to 3.5% lies in the top ten. Study-wide findings and caveats: Tumor-infiltrating Treg TCR alpha and beta sequences overlapped most with tumor naive CD4+ T cells, then blood naive. Larger-cohort validation covered only one TCR beta V-J rearrangement.

This CDR3 spans 13 amino acids. Germline V gene lookup returns CDR1 SGHTA and CDR2 FQGTGA. Germline trimming cut 5 bases from V and 7 bases from J; bases unmatched to any gene: 7. The chain joins TRBV7-3 to TRBJ2-7; 8 positions match TRBD2. Sequenced sample: memory CD4+ T cells sorted from a lymph node. Specified subset: memory CD4+ T cells, CD4+CD45RO+CD25-. The TCR comes from a female donor with breast cancer. The CDR3 loop is CASSKRAGDEQYF. The DNA for the CDR3 is TGTGCCAGCAGCAAGCGAGCGGGAGATGAGCAGTACTTC.